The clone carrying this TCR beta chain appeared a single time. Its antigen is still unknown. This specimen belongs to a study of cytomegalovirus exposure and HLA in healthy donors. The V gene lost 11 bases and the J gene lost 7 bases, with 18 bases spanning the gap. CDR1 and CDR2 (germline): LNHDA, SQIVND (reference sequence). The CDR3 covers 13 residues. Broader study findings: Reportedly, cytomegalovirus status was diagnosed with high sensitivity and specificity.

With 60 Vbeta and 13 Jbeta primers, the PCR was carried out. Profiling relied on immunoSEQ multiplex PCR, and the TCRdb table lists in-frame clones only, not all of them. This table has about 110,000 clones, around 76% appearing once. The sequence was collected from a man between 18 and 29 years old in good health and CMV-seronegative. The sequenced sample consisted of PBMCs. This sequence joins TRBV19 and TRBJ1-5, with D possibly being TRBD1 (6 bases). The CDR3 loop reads CACQGRGDQPQHF. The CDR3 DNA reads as TGTGCCTGTCAGGGGCGAGGGGACCAGCCCCAGCATTTT.